The entry below gives a single TCR beta chain sequence along with its context. The antigen is undetermined. Time point indicated: cycle 4 day 1 (C4D1), after six to seven weeks of nivolumab. Autologous stem cell transplantation was followed by relapse in every patient, and brentuximab vedotin exposure varied. The study recorded best responses of complete response, partial response or progressive disease. V was pared by 6 bases and J by 2 bases, with 8 bases between. Germline V gene data show CDR1 as SNHLY and CDR2 as FYNNEI. The CDR3 is 14 residues long. The table came from immunoSEQ multiplex PCR; TCRdb's copy has only in-frame clones and leaves some out. Here the sample spans some 13,000 clones, 80% to 90% being singletons. The sample originates from a study of PD-1 blockade in classical Hodgkin lymphoma. Overall study results and limits: Complete responders started with a diversity level that resembled newly diagnosed patients at baseline.

The receptor's source is a human donor with classical Hodgkin lymphoma. The J gene is TRBJ2-6, the V gene TRBV2, with D maybe TRBD1 (6 bases). The sequenced sample was peripheral blood mononuclear cells (PBMCs), obtained before the fourth cycle of nivolumab. The CDR3 sequence is CASRRQAGANVLTF. The CDR3 DNA is TGTGCCAGCAGAAGACAGGCTGGGGCCAACGTCCTGACTTTC.